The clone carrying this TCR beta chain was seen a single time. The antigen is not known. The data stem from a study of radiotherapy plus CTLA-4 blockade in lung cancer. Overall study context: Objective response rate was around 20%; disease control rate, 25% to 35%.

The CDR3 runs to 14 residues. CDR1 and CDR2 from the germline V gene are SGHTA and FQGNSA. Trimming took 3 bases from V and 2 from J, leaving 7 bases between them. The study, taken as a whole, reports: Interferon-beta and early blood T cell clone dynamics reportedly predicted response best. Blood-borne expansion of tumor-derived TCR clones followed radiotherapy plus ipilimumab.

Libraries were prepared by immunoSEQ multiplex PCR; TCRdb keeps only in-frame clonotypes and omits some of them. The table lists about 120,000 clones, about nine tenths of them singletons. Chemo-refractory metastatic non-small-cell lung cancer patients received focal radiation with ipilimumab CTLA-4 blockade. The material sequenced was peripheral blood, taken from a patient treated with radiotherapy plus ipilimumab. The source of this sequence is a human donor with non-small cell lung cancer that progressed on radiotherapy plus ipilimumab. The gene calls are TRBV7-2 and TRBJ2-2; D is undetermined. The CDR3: CASSFNINTGELFF. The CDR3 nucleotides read TGTGCCAGCAGCTTTAACATAAACACCGGGGAGCTGTTTTTT. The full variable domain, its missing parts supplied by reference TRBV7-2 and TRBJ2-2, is GAGVSQSPSNKVTEKGKDVELRCDPISGHTALYWYRQSLGQGLEFLIYFQGNSAPDKSGLPSDRFSAERTGGSVSTLTIQRTQQEDSAVYLCASSFNINTGELFFGEGSRLTVL.